The 23 T cell receptor beta chains listed next were all sequenced from one sample in a study of CD8 T cell repertoires and HIV-1 epitope variants. No cognate antigen is known for these TCRs. The data were produced by immunoSEQ multiplex PCR, yet TCRdb's version contains in-frame clones alone and is incomplete. This repertoire shows approximately 5,000 clones, roughly two thirds found once; its top ten account for about 39%. Sequencing input: cultured CD8+ T cells derived from PBMCs. The receptors derive from a male donor with HIV.

This clone was picked up a small number of times. The rearrangement joins TRBV4-1 to TRBJ2-1; D is unclear. V lost 3 bases and J lost 10, with 7 bases in between. The CDR3 runs to 11 residues. Germline V CDR1 and CDR2: MGHRA, YSYEKL. CDR3 nucleotide sequence: TGCGCCAGCAGCCAGACCAGAGAGCAGTTCTTC. Translated: CASSQTREQFF.

The chain recombines TRBV28 with TRBJ1-5; D gene unclear. CDR1 is MDHEN, CDR2 SYDVKM, per germline. The V end lost 3 bases, the J end lost 4 bases, and 10 bases lay between the germline ends. The CDR3 is made up of 14 amino acids. The CDR3 is CASSFGDWNQPQHF. CDR3 DNA sequence: TGTGCCAGCAGTTTTGGGGATTGGAATCAGCCCCAGCATTTT.

The chain carries TRBV9 and TRBJ2-7; the match to TRBD1 covers 7 bases. The CDR3 spans 15 residues. J gave up 0 bases and V 4 bases, and 7 bases lay outside the gene matches. The germline V gene has CDR1 SGDLS and CDR2 YYNGEE. CDR3 protein: CASSPGGVYSYEQYF. DNA of the CDR3: TGTGCCAGCAGCCCAGGGGGAGTTTACTCCTACGAGCAGTACTTC. The full variable domain, with the rest looked up from reference TRBV9 and TRBJ2-7, is DSGVTQTPKHLITATGQRVTLRCSPRSGDLSVYWYQQSLDQGLQFLIQYYNGEERAKGNILERFSAQQFPDLHSELNLSSLELGDSALYFCASSPGGVYSYEQYFGPGTRLTVT.

This clone is a singleton in its sample. Relative to the germline gene, one junction end is altered; a read error may explain this. The V call is TRBV7-3, the J call TRBJ1-1, with D uncertain. The CDR3 is 13 amino acids. Germline V gene lookup returns CDR1 SGHTA and CDR2 FQGTGA. CDR3 loop: CASSLTLNTEAFF. In DNA, the CDR3 is TGTGCCAGCAGCCTAACACTGAACACTGAAGCTTTCTTT. The entire variable domain, with the rest obtained from reference TRBV7-3 and TRBJ1-1, is as follows: GAGVSQTPSNKVTEKGKYVELRCDPISGHTALYWYRQSLGQGPEFLIYFQGTGAADDSGLPNDRFFAVRPEGSVSTLKIQRTERGDSAVYLCASSLTLNTEAFFGQGTRLTVV.

The rearrangement links TRBV27 to TRBJ1-3; D is ambiguous. The CDR3 has 15 residues. Trimming removed 0 bases at V and 0 bases at J, with 6 bases between. From germline, CDR1 is MNHEY and CDR2 SMNVEV (reference sequence). The DNA for the CDR3 is TGTGCCAGCAGTTTATCAGGGAGCTCTGGAAACACCATATATTTT. This sequence encodes CASSLSGSSGNTIYF.

The chain has TRBV2 and TRBJ2-1; 8 bases are shared with TRBD1. This CDR3 spans 16 amino acids. After removal of 2 bases from V and 2 bases from J, the junction contained 5 bases not matched to a gene. Looked up from germline, CDR1 is SNHLY and CDR2 is FYNNEI. CDR3 amino acids: CASSEIGQGAYNEQFF. CDR3 coding DNA: TGTGCCAGCAGTGAAATCGGACAGGGCGCCTACAATGAGCAGTTCTTC.

This clone is medium-sized within its sample. V and J are TRBV19 and TRBJ1-1; weak D call: TRBD1 (5 bases). The length of the CDR3 is 14 residues. V lost 3 bases to trimming and J lost 7 bases, with 15 bases between them. Germline CDR1 LNHDA, CDR2 SQIVND (reference sequence). The CDR3 sequence: CASSIGGAALEAFF. CDR3 in DNA: TGTGCCAGTAGTATTGGCGGGGCAGCCCTTGAAGCTTTCTTT.

V gene TRBV7-6 combines with J gene TRBJ1-2; TRBD1 is a possible D gene (5 bases). Trimming shortened V by 5 bases and J by 6 bases, and 13 bases separated the two germline ends. Germline CDR1 reads SGHVS; CDR2 reads FNYEAQ. The CDR3 consists of 13 residues. CDR3: CASSEGVGDGYTF. CDR3 DNA: TGTGCCAGCAGCGAAGGGGTTGGGGATGGCTACACCTTC.

The chain couples TRBV15 to TRBJ1-5; D unresolved. CDR3 length: 14 amino acids. Germline V CDR1 and CDR2: LNHNV, YYDKDF (reference sequence). Trimming shortened V by 8 bases and J by 7 bases, and 18 bases separated the two germline ends. The CDR3 sequence is CATSPPVPGQPQHF. In DNA form, the CDR3 reads TGTGCCACCTCCCCCCCCGTCCCGGGGCAGCCCCAGCATTTT.

The chain is built from TRBV28 and TRBJ1-1; D perhaps matches TRBD1 (6 bases). The CDR3 consists of 14 residues. V was shortened by 2 bases and J by 5 bases, with 12 bases between the two germline ends. Germline lookup yields CDR1 MDHEN and CDR2 SYDVKM. CDR3 DNA sequence: TGTGCCAGCAGTTTAGGGGGCATGAGGACTGAAGCTTTCTTT. Its protein product is CASSLGGMRTEAFF.

The V call is TRBV27, the J call TRBJ2-5; D is tentatively TRBD1 or TRBD2 (5 bases each). The CDR3 runs to 14 residues. The V end was cut by 2 bases, the J end by 4 bases, with 11 bases between. The germline gives CDR1 MNHEY, CDR2 SMNVEV (reference sequence). Here the CDR3 reads CASSLGTDGETQYF. In DNA, the CDR3 is TGTGCCAGCAGTTTAGGGACCGACGGAGAGACCCAGTACTTC.

The V gene is TRBV9, the J gene TRBJ2-1; 9 nucleotides agree with TRBD2. The trim removed 2 bases at V and 7 bases at J, leaving 4 bases unmatched. There are 14 residues in the CDR3. In germline, CDR1 is SGDLS, CDR2 YYNGEE. CDR3 in DNA: TGTGCCAGCAGCGTGCGGGGGGGATTTAATGAGCAGTTCTTC. This gives the protein CASSVRGGFNEQFF.

The CDR3 loop is CASSDSTVTYEQYF. For the CDR3, the DNA is TGTGCCAGCAGCGACTCGACAGTTACCTACGAGCAGTACTTC. V gene TRBV5-3 combines with J gene TRBJ2-7; TRBD1 is a possible D gene (5 bases). TRBV5-3 is recorded as an ORF, its role being uncertain. Trimming shortened V by 8 bases and J by 2 bases, and 17 bases separated the two germline ends. The length of the CDR3 is 14 residues.

Comments on this clone: The germline gene is not matched at one end of the junction; a read error may be the cause. This rearrangement joins TRBV7-7 to TRBJ2-2; D might be TRBD1 or TRBD2, each matching 5 bases. Looked up from germline, CDR1 is SSHAT and CDR2 is FNYEAQ (reference sequence). This CDR3 is 15 amino acids long. CDR3 in DNA: TGTGCTAGCAGCCCCTTGGGACCCCGCCCCGGGGAGCTGTTTTTT. It specifies CASSPLGPRPGELFF.

The V and J genes are TRBV9 and TRBJ1-2, with D uncertain. Germline CDR1 is SGDLS and CDR2 is YYNGEE. This CDR3 contains 15 residues. V was clipped by 0 bases and J by 1 base, with 10 bases between them. CDR3 loop: CASSVGSKDNYGYTF. The CDR3 DNA reads TGTGCCAGCAGCGTAGGCAGTAAAGATAACTATGGCTACACCTTC.

This clone appeared once. J is TRBJ2-7 and V is TRBV2, with 8 nucleotides matching TRBD1. Germline CDR1 is SNHLY and CDR2 is FYNNEI. There are 13 residues in the CDR3. Germline trimming cut 7 bases from V and 7 bases from J; bases unmatched to any gene: 9. CDR3 in amino acids: CASIRTGTREQYF. The CDR3 coding sequence is TGTGCCAGCATAAGGACAGGGACGCGTGAGCAGTACTTC. Full variable domain (outside the CDR3, taken from reference TRBV2 and TRBJ2-7): EPEVTQTPSHQVTQMGQEVILRCVPISNHLYFYWYRQILGQKVEFLVSFYNNEISEKSEIFDDQFSVERPDGSNFTLKIRSTKLEDSAMYFCASIRTGTREQYFGPGTRLTVT.

The chain uses TRBV5-1 and TRBJ1-1; D is undetermined. V dropped 0 bases and J dropped 4 bases, with 7 bases sitting between them. Germline CDR1 SGHRS, CDR2 YFSETQ. The CDR3 is 13 residues long. The chain's CDR3 is CASSLEGATEAFF. The CDR3 bases are TGCGCCAGCAGCTTGGAGGGAGCCACTGAAGCTTTCTTT.

This sequence joins TRBV19 and TRBJ2-2; D gene unclear. The V end lost 6 bases, the J end lost 4 bases, and 6 bases lay between the germline ends. CDR1 LNHDA and CDR2 SQIVND come from the germline V gene (reference sequence). The CDR3 runs 12 residues. CDR3 amino acids: CASRSSTGELFF. CDR3 DNA sequence: TGTGCCAGTAGGTCCTCCACCGGGGAGCTGTTTTTT.

About this clone itself: This likely stems from a read error, as it lies one base from a far larger clone. The chain employs TRBV1 and TRBJ1-2. TRBV1 is listed as a pseudogene. The CDR3 extends over 16 amino acids. As DNA, the CDR3 is TGCACCAGCAGCCAAGATCCCCCAGACTTGGACTATGGCTACACCTTC. It codes for CTSSQDPPDLDYGYTF.

This clone was picked up a small number of times. The rearrangement links TRBV29-1 to TRBJ2-7; 11 bases are shared with TRBD2. The germline V gene has CDR1 SQVTM and CDR2 ANQGSEA. J was trimmed by 5 bases and V by 7 bases; bases with no gene match: 10. The CDR3 covers 14 residues. The CDR3 protein is CSALLAGVSDEQYF. The CDR3 nucleotides read TGCAGCGCCCTACTAGCGGGAGTTTCTGACGAGCAGTACTTC.

This clone appeared a single time. The genes are TRBV30 and TRBJ1-2; D perhaps matches TRBD1 (5 bases). The CDR3 runs to 12 residues. V shed 7 bases and J shed 8 bases, with 17 bases lying between them. The germline V gene has CDR1 GTSNPN and CDR2 SVGIG (reference sequence). The CDR3 DNA sequence: TGTGCCTTTTGGGACGGTGGAGGAGGCTACACCTTC. Its translation: CAFWDGGGGYTF.

This rearrangement joins TRBV5-4 to TRBJ2-7; 8 bases map to TRBD1. Germline V gene data show CDR1 as SGHNT and CDR2 as YYREEE (reference sequence). The CDR3 totals 13 residues. V lost 4 bases and J lost 5; bases outside the gene matches: 5. This chain's CDR3 is CASSRRQGNEQYF. In DNA form, the CDR3 reads TGTGCCAGCAGCCGTCGACAGGGGAACGAGCAGTACTTC.

V gene TRBV5-4 combines with J gene TRBJ2-6; 8 bases fit TRBD1. Germline CDR1 SGHNT, CDR2 YYREEE (reference sequence). The CDR3 sequence is 17 residues long. J was trimmed by 3 bases and V by 2 bases; bases with no gene match: 7. CDR3 nucleotides: TGTGCCAGCAGCTTTATTCAGGGGGCTGGTGGGGCCAACGTCCTGACTTTC. Its protein is CASSFIQGAGGANVLTF.